This is a list of T cell receptor beta chains from one sample in a study of radiotherapy plus CTLA-4 blockade in lung cancer. Assay: immunoSEQ multiplex PCR; the TCRdb copy retains only in-frame clones and omits some. The profile shows around 44,000 clones, 70% to 80% of them singletons. The sample in question was peripheral blood, obtained from a patient treated with radiotherapy plus ipilimumab. Source of these receptors: a human donor with non-small cell lung cancer whose response to radiotherapy plus ipilimumab could not be evaluated. CDR3s include the opening cysteine and the closing phenylalanine or tryptophan. The D gene is left open where the match is weak. Size is omitted from some rows. Given values are once, few, many or a class for expanded clones.

TRBD2 TRBJ2-6 TRBV5-1 . TGCGCCAGCAGCTTAAAGCCTAGCGGGAGTTTAGTCTCTGGGGCCAACGTCCTGACTTTC CASSLKPSGSLVSGANVLTF
TRBD1 TRBJ2-2 TRBV28 . TGTGCCAGCAGGCGCCCGACAGGGACCGGGGAGCTGTTTTTT CASRRPTGTGELFF
. TRBJ2-2 TRBV28 . TGTGCCAGCAACCTCCCAGGAACCGGGGAGCTGTTTTTT CASNLPGTGELFF
. TRBJ1-1 TRBV7-2 . TGTGCCAGCAGCTTAGTGACGGTAGCCCGTGGGGCTTTCTTT CASSLVTVARGAFF
TRBD1 TRBJ1-6 TRBV9 . TGTGCCAGCAGCGGGGGACAGACTTATAATTCACCCCTCCACTTT CASSGGQTYNSPLHF
. TRBJ2-5 TRBV7-2 once TGTGCCAGCAGTCTAGGAGGATCGCAGGCGACCCAGTACTTC CASSLGGSQATQYF
. TRBJ2-3 TRBV5-1 once TGCGCCAGCAGCCCACCGGACAGCGCGAGCACAGATACGCAGTATTTT CASSPPDSASTDTQYF
TRBD2 TRBJ2-7 TRBV7-2 few TGTGCCAGCAGGCCGGGAAGCGGGGCGGGCGAGCAGTACTTC CASRPGSGAGEQYF
TRBD2 TRBJ2-3 TRBV27 . TGTGCCAGCAGTACCACCTGGACTAGCGGGGGGGCTGGAGATACGCAGTATTTT CASSTTWTSGGAGDTQYF
. TRBJ2-3 TRBV6-5 once TGTGCCAGCAGTTACTCGATTGGGGGGAATACGCAGTATTTT CASSYSIGGNTQYF
. TRBJ2-7 TRBV29-1 once TGCAGCGTTGAAGATCAGGGATCCTACGAGCAGTACTTC CSVEDQGSYEQYF
. TRBJ2-7 TRBV28 . TGTGCCAGCATCGTCGGCAGGTCCCCTTTGGGCGAGCAGTACTTC CASIVGRSPLGEQYF
. TRBJ1-1 TRBV28 . TGTGCCAGCAGTTTAGGCAGGGTGATGGCTGAAGCTTTCTTT CASSLGRVMAEAFF
. TRBJ2-5 TRBV7-2 few TGTGCCAGCAGCGGAACTAGTGGGGAGACCCAGTACTTC CASSGTSGETQYF
. TRBJ2-5 TRBV5-7 . TGTGCCAGCAGCTTTCGTCATAGCGGCCAAGAGACCCAGTACTTC CASSFRHSGQETQYF
. TRBJ1-5 TRBV12-5 . TGTGCTAGTCTAGACAGGTTTAGCAATCAGCCCCAGCATTTT CASLDRFSNQPQHF
TRBD2 TRBJ2-7 TRBV19 . TGTGCCAGTAGTACCCTAGCGGCCAGCTCCTACGAGCAGTACTTC CASSTLAASSYEQYF